The text below deals with one T cell receptor (beta chain). In the original workflow: Estimation of nucleated cell counts was performed using reference gene primer amplification. Here immunoSEQ multiplex PCR was the method, and the copy in TCRdb shows in-frame clones only, minus some. Clone size and the V and J calls come from that table; the DNA yielded D and trimming. The sample contains approximately 200,000 clones, approximately 90% of which appear only once. The germline V gene has CDR1 LNHNV and CDR2 YYDKDF (reference sequence). The V and J ends lost 5 bases and 1 base, in that order; junction bases with no gene match: 11. This CDR3 has 17 residues. The data derive from a study of blood T cell repertoires in COVID-19.

The sequenced sample was peripheral blood. This TCR came from a man in his thirties or forties with COVID-19, enrolled during active disease. J is TRBJ2-7 and V is TRBV15; 10 nucleotides match TRBD1. As DNA, the CDR3 is TGTGCCACCAGCCCTAAGATACCGGGACAGGGGTCCTACGAGCAGTACTTC. Amino acid sequence: CATSPKIPGQGSYEQYF.